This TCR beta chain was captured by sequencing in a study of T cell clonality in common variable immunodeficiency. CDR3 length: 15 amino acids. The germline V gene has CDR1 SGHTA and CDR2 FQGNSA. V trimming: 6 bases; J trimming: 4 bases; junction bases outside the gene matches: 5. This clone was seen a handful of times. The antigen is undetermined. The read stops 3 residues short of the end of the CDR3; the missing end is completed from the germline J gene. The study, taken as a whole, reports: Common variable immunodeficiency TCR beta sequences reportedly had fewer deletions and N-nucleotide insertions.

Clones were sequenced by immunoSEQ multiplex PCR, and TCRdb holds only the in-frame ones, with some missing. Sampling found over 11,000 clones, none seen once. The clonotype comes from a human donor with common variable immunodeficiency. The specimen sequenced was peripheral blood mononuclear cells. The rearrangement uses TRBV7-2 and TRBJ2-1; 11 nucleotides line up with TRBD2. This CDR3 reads CASRQLAGDYNEQFF. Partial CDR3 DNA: TGTGCCAGCAGGCAACTAGCGGGGGATTACAATGAG.